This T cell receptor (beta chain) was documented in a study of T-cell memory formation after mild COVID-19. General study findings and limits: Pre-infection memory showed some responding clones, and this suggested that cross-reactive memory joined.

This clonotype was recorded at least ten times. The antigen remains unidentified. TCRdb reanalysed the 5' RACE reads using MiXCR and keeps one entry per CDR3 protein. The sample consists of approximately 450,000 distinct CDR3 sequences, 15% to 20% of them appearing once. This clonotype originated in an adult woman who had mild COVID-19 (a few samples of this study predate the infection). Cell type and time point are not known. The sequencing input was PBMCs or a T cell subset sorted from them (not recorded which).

The CDR3 region is CASSVGSESYEQYF. As DNA, the CDR3 is TGTGCCAGCAGCGTTGGGTCTGAAAGCTACGAGCAGTACTTC. This chain uses TRBV9 with TRBJ2-7; D is uncertain. V was pared by 2 bases and J by 3 bases, with 12 bases between. Per germline, CDR1 SGDLS and CDR2 YYNGEE. The length of the CDR3 is 14 residues.